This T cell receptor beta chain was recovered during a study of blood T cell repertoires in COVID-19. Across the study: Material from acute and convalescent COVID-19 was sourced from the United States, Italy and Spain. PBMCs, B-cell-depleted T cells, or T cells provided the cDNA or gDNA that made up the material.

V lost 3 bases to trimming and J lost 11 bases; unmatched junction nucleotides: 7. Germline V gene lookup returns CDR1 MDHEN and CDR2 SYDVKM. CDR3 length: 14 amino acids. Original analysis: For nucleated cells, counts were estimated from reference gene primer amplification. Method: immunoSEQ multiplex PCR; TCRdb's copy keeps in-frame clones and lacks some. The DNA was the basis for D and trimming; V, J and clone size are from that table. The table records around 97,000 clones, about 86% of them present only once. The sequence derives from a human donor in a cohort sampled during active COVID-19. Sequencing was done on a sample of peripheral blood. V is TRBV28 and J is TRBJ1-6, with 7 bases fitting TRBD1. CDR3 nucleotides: TGTGCCAGCAGTTTTTCAGGGGGAGCGGCACCCCTCCACTTT. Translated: CASSFSGGAAPLHF.